The sequence of this T cell receptor beta chain was determined in a study of blood T cell repertoires in COVID-19. Whole-study context: Samples taken during acute and convalescent COVID-19 were collected in the United States, Italy and Spain. T cells, B-cell-depleted T cells, or PBMCs provided the cDNA or gDNA that served as material.

Seattle-derived patients entered the study during active infection and were followed longitudinally. The data were produced by immunoSEQ multiplex PCR, yet TCRdb's version contains in-frame clones alone and is incomplete. The data contain 200,000 to 300,000 clones, roughly 79% of them singletons. Germline CDR1 is MNHEY and CDR2 is SVGAGI. The CDR3 has 11 amino acids. Deletions cut 7 bases from V and 6 bases from J, with 8 bases between. As regards this clone: The sample holds other DNA sequences that translate to the same CDR3.

Sample: peripheral blood. The chain combines TRBV6-5 with TRBJ2-3, with a weak D call TRBD2 (5 bases). This receptor was identified in a woman of 80 years or more with COVID-19, enrolled during active disease. CDR3 in amino acids: CASTPSDTQYF. The CDR3 region has the DNA TGTGCCAGCACCCCTAGCGATACGCAGTATTTT.